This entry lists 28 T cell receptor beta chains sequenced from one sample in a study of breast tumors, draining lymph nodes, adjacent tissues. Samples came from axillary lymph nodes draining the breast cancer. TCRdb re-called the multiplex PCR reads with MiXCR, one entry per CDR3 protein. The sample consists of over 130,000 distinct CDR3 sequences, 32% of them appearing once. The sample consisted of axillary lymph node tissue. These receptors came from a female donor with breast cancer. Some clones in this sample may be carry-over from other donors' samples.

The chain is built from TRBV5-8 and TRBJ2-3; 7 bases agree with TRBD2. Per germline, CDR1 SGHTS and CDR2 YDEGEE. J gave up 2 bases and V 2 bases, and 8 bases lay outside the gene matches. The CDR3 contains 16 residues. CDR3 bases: TGTGCCAGCAGCTTCGGGACTACCTACCACACAGATACGCAGTATTTT. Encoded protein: CASSFGTTYHTDTQYF.

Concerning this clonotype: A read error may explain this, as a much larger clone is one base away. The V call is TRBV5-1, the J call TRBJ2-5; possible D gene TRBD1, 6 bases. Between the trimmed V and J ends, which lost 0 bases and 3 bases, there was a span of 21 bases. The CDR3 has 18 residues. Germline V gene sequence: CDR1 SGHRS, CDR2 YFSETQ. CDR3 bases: TGCGCCAGCAGCTTGGGAGCATTGGGGGCTCGGCGGGAAGAGACCCAGTACTTC. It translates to CASSLGALGARREETQYF.

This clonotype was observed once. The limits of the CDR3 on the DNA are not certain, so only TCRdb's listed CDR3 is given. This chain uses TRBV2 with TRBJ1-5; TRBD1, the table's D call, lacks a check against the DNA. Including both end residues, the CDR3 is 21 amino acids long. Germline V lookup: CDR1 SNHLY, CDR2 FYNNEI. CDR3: CASKGAGGKNIQYFGAGTRHF.

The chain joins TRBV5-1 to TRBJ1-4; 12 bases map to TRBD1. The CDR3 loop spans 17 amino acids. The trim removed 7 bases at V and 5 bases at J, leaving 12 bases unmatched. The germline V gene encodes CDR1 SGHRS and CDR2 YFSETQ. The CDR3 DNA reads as TGCGCCAGCTTAAGGGACAGGGGGCTGTCGGGGAATGAAAAACTGTTTTTT. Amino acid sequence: CASLRDRGLSGNEKLFF.

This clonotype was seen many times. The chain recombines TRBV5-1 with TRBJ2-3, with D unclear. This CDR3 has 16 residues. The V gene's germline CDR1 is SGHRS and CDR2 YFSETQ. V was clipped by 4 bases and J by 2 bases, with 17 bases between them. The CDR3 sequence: CASSKDRPVVTDTQYF. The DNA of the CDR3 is TGCGCCAGCAGCAAAGATCGGCCCGTCGTCACAGATACGCAGTATTTT.

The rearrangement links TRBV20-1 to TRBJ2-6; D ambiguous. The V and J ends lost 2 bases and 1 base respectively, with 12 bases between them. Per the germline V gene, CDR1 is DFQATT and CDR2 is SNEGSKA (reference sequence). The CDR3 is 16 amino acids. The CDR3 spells CSARPGRASGANVLTF. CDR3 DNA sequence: TGCAGTGCTAGACCTGGACGGGCGTCTGGGGCCAACGTCCTGACTTTC.

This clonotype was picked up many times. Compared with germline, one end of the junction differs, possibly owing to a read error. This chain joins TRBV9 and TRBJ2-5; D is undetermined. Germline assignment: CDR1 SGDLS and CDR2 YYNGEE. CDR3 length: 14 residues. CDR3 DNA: TGTGCCAGCAGCGTAGGTAATTTTCAAGAGACCCAGTCCTTC. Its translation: CASSVGNFQETQSF.

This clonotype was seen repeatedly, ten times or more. The DNA of the CDR3 is TGTGCCAGCTCAACAAACGGACAGAACTCCTACGAGCAGTACTTC. It is translated as CASSTNGQNSYEQYF. This sequence joins TRBV18 and TRBJ2-7; D may be TRBD1 (6 bases). Germline assignment: CDR1 KGHSH and CDR2 LQKENI. There are 15 residues in the CDR3. Trimming took off 5 bases at V and 0 bases at J, with 14 bases between the two ends.

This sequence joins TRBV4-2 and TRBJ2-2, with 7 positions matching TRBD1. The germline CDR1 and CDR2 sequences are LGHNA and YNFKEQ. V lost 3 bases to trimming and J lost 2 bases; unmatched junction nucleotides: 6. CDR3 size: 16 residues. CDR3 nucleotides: TGTGCCAGCAGCCAGACAGGGTCTGGAAACACCGGGGAGCTGTTTTTT. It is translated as CASSQTGSGNTGELFF.

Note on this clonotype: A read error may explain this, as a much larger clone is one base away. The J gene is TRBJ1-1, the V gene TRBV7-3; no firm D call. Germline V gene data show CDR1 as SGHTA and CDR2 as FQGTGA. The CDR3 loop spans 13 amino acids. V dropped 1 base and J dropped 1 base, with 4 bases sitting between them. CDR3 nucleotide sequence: TGTGCCAGCAGCTTAATCGGGAACACTGAAGCTTTCTTT. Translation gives CASSLIGNTEAFF.

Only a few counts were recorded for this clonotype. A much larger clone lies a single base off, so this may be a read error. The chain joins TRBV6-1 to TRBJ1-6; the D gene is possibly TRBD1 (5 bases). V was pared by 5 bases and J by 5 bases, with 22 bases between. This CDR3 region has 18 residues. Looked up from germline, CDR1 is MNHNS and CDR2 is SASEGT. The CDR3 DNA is TGTGCCAGCAGTCAAGACCCGACAGCCGGGGTCCATAATTCACCCCTCCACTTT. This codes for CASSQDPTAGVHNSPLHF.

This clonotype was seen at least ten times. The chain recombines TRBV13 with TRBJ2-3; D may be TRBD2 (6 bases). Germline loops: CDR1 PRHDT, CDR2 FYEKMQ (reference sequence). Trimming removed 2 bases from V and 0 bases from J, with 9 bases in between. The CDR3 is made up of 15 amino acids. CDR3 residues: CASSLRDSSTDTQYF. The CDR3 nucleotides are TGTGCCAGCAGCTTAAGGGACTCCAGCACAGATACGCAGTATTTT.

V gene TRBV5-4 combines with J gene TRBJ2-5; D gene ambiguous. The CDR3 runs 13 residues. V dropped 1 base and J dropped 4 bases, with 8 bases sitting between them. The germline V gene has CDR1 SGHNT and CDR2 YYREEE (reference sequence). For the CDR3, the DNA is TGTGCCAGCAGCTTGCAATACCGAGAGACCCAGTACTTC. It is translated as CASSLQYRETQYF.

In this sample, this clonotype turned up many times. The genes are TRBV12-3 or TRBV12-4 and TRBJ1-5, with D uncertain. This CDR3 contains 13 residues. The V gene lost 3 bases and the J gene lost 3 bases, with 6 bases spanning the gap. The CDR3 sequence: CASSFFDNQPQHF. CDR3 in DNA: TGTGCCAGCAGTTTTTTTGACAATCAGCCCCAGCATTTT.

The CDR3 reads CASRHTEYQETQYF. The CDR3, as DNA: TGTGCCAGCAGGCACACCGAGTACCAAGAGACCCAGTACTTC. The V gene is TRBV6-4, the J gene TRBJ2-5, with unresolved D. This CDR3 is built from 14 residues. Germline CDR1 MRHNA, CDR2 SNTAGT. V was cut by 6 bases and J by 0 bases, with 11 bases left in between.

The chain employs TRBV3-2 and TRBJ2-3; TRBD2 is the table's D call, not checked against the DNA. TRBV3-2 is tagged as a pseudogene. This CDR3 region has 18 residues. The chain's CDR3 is CASSQEQRGGGATDTQYF. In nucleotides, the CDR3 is TGTGCCAGCAGCCAAGAGCAGCGGGGGGGCGGGGCCACAGATACGCAGTATTTT.

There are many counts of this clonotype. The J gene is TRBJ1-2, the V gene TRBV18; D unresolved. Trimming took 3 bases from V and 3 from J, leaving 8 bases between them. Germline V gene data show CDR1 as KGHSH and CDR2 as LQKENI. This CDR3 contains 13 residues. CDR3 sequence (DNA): TGTGCCAGCTCACCCTCAAAGGACTATGGCTACACCTTC. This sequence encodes CASSPSKDYGYTF.

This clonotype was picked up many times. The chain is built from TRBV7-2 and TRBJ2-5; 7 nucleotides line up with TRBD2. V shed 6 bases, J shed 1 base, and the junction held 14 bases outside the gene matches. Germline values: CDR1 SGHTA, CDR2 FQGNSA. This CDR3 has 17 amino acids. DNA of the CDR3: TGTGCCAGCAGTCCCCTCAGGTTAGCGGGTCCCCAAGAGACCCAGTACTTC. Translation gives CASSPLRLAGPQETQYF.

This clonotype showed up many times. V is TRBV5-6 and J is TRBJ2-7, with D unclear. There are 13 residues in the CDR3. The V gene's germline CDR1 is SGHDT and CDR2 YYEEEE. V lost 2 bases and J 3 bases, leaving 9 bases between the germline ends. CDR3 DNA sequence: TGTGCCAGCAGCTTTTTGGCGAGCTACGAGCAGTACTTC. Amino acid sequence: CASSFLASYEQYF.

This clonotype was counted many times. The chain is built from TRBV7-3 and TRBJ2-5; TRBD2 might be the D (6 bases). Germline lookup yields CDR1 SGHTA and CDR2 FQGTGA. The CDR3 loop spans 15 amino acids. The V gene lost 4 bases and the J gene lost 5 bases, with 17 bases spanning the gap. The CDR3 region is CASSSGAGSGETQYF. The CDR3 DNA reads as TGTGCCAGCAGCTCCGGTGCGGGGAGCGGGGAGACCCAGTACTTC.

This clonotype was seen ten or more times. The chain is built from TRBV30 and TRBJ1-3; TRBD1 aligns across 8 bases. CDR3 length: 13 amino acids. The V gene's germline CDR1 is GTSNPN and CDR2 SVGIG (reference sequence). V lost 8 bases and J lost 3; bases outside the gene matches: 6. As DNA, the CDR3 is TGTGCCCAAAAAGACAGGGGTGGAAACACCATATATTTT. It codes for CAQKDRGGNTIYF. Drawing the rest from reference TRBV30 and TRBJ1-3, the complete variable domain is SQTIHQWPATLVQPVGSPLSLECTVEGTSNPNLYWYRQAAGRGLQLLFYSVGIGQISSEVPQNLSASRPQDRQFILSSKKLLLSDSGFYLCAQKDRGGNTIYFGEGSWLTVV.

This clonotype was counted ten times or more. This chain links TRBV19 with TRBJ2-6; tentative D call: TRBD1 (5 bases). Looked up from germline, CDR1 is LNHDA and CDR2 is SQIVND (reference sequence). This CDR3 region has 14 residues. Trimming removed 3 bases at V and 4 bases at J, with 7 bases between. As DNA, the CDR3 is TGTGCCAGTAGTATCAGGGTCGGGGCCAACGTCCTGACTTTC. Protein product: CASSIRVGANVLTF.

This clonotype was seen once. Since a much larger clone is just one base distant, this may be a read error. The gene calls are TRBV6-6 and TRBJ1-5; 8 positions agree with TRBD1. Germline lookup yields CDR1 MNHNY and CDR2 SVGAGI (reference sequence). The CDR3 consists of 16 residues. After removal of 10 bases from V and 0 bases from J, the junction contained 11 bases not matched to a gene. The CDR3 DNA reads TGTGCCAACAGGGGGACAGCCTCTTATAGCAATCAGCCCCAGCATTTT. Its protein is CANRGTASYSNQPQHF.

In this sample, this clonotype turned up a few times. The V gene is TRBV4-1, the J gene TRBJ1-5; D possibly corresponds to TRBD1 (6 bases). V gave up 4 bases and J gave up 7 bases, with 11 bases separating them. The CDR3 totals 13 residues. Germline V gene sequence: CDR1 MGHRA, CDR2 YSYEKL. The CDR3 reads CASSPTGNQPQHF. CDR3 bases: TGCGCCAGCAGCCCGACAGGTAACCAGCCCCAGCATTTT.

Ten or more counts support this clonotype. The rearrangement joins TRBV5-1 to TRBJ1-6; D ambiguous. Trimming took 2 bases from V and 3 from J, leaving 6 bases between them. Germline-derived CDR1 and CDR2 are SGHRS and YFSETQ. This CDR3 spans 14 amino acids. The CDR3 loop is CASSFGVYNSPLHF. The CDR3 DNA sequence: TGCGCCAGCAGCTTCGGGGTCTATAATTCACCCCTCCACTTT.

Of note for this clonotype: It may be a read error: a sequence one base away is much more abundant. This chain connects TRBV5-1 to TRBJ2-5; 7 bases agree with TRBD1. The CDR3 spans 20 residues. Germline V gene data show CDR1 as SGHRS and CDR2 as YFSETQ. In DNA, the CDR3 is TGCGCCAGCAGCTTGGCCCCAATTTCCGGGACAGCAAATGGTCAAGAGACCCGGTACTTC. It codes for CASSLAPISGTANGQETRYF. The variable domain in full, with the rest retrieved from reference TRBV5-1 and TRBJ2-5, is KAGVTQTPRYLIKTRGQQVTLSCSPISGHRSVSWYQQTPGQGLQFLFEYFSETQRNKGNFPGRFSGRQFSNSRSEMNVSTLELGDSALYLCASSLAPISGTANGQETRYFGPGTRLLVL.

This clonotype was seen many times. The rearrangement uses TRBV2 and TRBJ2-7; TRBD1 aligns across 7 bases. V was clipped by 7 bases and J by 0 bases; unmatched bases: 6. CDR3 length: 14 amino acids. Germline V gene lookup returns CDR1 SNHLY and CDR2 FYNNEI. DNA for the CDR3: TGTGCCAGCATTCCGACAGGGAGCTCCTACGAGCAGTACTTC. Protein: CASIPTGSSYEQYF.

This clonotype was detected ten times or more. The CDR3: CASSGPRDSQSYNSPLHF. The CDR3 DNA follows: TGTGCCAGTAGCGGACCCAGGGACAGCCAATCCTATAATTCACCCCTCCACTTT. This chain connects TRBV19 to TRBJ1-6; 7 bases fit TRBD1. Germline loops: CDR1 LNHDA, CDR2 SQIVND (reference sequence). CDR3 length: 18 residues. After removal of 6 bases from V and 1 base from J, the junction contained 12 bases not matched to a gene.